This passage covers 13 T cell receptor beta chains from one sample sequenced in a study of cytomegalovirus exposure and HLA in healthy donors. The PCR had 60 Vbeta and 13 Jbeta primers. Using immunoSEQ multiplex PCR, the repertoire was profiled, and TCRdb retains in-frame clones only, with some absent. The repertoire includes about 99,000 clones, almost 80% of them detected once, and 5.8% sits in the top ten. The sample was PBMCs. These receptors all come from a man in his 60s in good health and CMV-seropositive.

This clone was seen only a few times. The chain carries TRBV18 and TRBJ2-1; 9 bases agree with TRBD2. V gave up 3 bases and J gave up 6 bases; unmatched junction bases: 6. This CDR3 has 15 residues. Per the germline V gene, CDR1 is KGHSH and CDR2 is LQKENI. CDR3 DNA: TGTGCCAGCTCACCCTATGCGGGGGGGCCCAATGAGCAGTTCTTC. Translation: CASSPYAGGPNEQFF.

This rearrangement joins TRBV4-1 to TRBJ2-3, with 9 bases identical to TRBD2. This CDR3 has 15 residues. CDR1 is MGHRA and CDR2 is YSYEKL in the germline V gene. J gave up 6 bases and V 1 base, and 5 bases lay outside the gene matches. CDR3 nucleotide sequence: TGCGCCAGCAGCCAAGGGAACGCGGGGGGGGATACGCAGTATTTT. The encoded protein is CASSQGNAGGDTQYF.

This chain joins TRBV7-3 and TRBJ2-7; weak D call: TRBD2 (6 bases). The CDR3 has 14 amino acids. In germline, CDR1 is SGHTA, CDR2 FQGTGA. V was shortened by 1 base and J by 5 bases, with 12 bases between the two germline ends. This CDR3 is CASSLNGGGDEQYF. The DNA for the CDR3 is TGTGCCAGCAGCTTAAACGGGGGAGGCGACGAGCAGTACTTC.

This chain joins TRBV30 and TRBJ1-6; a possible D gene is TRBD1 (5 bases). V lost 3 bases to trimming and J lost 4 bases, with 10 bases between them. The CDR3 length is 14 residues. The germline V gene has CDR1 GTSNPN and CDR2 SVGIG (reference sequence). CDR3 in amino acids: CAWREWTYNSPLHF. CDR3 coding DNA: TGTGCCTGGAGGGAGTGGACATATAATTCACCCCTCCACTTT.

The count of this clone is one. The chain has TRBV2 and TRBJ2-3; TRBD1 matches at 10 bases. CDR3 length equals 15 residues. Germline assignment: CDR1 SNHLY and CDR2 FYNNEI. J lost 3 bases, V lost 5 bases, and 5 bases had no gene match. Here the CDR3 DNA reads TGTGCCAGCAGTTCCGGACAGGGGGTAACAGATACGCAGTATTTT. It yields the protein CASSSGQGVTDTQYF.

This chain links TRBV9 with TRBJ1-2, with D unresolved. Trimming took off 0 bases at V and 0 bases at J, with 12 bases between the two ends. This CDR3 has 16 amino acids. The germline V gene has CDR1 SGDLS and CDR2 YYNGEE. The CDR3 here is CASSVVTDYSNYGYTF. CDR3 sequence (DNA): TGTGCCAGCAGCGTAGTTACAGACTATTCTAACTATGGCTACACCTTC.

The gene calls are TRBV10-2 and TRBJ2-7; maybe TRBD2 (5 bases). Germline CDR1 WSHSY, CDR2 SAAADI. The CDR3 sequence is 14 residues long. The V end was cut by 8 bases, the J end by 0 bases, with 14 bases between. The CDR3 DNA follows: TGCGCCAGCGGAGGAACGAGGACCTCCTACGAGCAGTACTTC. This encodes CASGGTRTSYEQYF.

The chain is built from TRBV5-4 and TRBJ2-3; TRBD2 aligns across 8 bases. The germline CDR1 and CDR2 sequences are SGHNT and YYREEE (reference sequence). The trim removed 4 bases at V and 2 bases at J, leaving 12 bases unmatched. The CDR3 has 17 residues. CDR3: CASSPSWTSRNTDTQYF. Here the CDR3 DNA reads TGTGCCAGCAGCCCCTCCTGGACTAGCCGTAACACAGATACGCAGTATTTT. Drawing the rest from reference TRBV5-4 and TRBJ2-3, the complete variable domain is ETGVTQSPTHLIKTRGQQVTLRCSSQSGHNTVSWYQQALGQGPQFIFQYYREEENGRGNFPPRFSGLQFPNYSSELNVNALELDDSALYLCASSPSWTSRNTDTQYFGPGTRLTVL.

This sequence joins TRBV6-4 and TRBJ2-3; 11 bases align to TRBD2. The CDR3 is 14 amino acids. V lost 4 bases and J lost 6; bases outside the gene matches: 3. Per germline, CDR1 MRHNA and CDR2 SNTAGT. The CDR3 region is CASSGLAGSDTQYF. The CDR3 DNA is TGTGCCAGCAGTGGACTAGCGGGGTCTGATACGCAGTATTTT.

DNA for the CDR3: TGTGCCAGCAGGTTTACAGAGAACACTGAAGCTTTCTTT. Amino acids: CASRFTENTEAFF. The V call is TRBV7-9, the J call TRBJ1-1; D uncertain. V was trimmed by 6 bases and J by 1 base, leaving 9 bases between them. The CDR3 runs to 13 residues. CDR1 and CDR2 from the germline V gene are SEHNR and FQNEAQ (reference sequence).

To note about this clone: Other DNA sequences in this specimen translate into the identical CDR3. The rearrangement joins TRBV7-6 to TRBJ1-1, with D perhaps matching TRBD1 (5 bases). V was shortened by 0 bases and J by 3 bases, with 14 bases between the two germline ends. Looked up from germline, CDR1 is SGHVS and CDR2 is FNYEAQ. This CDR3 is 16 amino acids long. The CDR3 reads CASSLAAWRDYTEAFF. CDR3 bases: TGTGCCAGCAGCTTAGCGGCGTGGAGGGACTACACTGAAGCTTTCTTT.

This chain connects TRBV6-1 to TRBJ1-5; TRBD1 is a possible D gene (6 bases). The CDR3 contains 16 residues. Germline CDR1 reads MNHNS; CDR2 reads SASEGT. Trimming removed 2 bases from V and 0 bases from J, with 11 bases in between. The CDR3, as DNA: TGTGCCAGCAGTGAAACGGGCAGGGGTAGCAATCAGCCCCAGCATTTT. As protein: CASSETGRGSNQPQHF.

CDR3 residues: CASTPDREDAYGYTF. CDR3 nucleotide sequence: TGTGCCAGCACCCCTGACAGGGAAGATGCGTATGGCTACACCTTC. The chain uses TRBV7-9 and TRBJ1-2; 7 bases fit TRBD1. There are 15 residues in the CDR3. The V gene end was trimmed by 7 bases and the J gene end by 5 bases; junction bases not matched to a gene: 13. Germline V CDR1 and CDR2: SEHNR, FQNEAQ (reference sequence). Supplemented by reference TRBV7-9 and TRBJ1-2, the full variable domain reads DTGVSQNPRHKITKRGQNVTFRCDPISEHNRLYWYRQTLGQGPEFLTYFQNEAQLEKSRLLSDRFSAERPKGSFSTLEIQRTEQGDSAMYLCASTPDREDAYGYTFGSGTRLTVV.